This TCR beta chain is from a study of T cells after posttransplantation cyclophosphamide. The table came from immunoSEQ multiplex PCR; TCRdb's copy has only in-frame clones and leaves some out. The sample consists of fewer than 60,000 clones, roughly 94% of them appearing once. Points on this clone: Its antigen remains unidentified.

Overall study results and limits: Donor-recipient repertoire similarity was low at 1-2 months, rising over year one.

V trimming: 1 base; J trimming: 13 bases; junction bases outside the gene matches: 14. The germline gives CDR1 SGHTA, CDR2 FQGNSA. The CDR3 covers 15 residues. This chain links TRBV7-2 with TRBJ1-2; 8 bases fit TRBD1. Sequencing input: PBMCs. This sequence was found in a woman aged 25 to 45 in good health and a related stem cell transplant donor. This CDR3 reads CASSLGPPPGGPSTF. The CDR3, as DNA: TGTGCCAGCAGCTTAGGCCCCCCTCCAGGGGGCCCCTCCACCTTC.